A selection of T cell receptor beta chains follows, all from one sample in a study of cytomegalovirus exposure and HLA in healthy donors. The repertoire was sequenced with immunoSEQ multiplex PCR; TCRdb's copy has only in-frame clones and lacks some. Of about 50,000 clones in the sample, about 84% were seen once. Sequencing input: PBMCs. The receptors here all came from a man in his thirties or forties in good health and CMV-seronegative. Each CDR3 is given with its conserved first and last residue.

j_call cdr3_length v_call cdr3_aa
TRBJ1-2 13 TRBV18 CASSPRAQYGYTF
TRBJ1-5 15 TRBV19 CASSITSDGIQPQHF
TRBJ2-5 15 TRBV11-3 CASSFYRELQETQYF
TRBJ2-7 14 TRBV7-2 CASRTSGSSYEQYF
TRBJ2-6 15 TRBV28 CASSLSTAGANVLTF
TRBJ2-3 15 TRBV18 CASSGAGGPSDTQYF
TRBJ2-7 15 TRBV29-1 CSVEAADARSYEQYF
TRBJ2-7 13 TRBV5-1 CASSLVLRGEQYF
TRBJ2-3 16 TRBV15 CATSRTSGSGADTQYF
TRBJ1-1 11 TRBV30 CAWSRQGRAFF
TRBJ1-1 14 TRBV19 CASSAGTGPTEAFF
TRBJ1-1 14 TRBV10-3 CAISEPERQGEAFF
TRBJ1-2 14 TRBV2 CASNLDRQTYGYTF
TRBJ2-1 14 TRBV9 CASSVDYARNEQFF
TRBJ1-1 13 TRBV7-9 CASSNREGTEAFF
TRBJ2-1 17 TRBV9 CASSPLPGLAGTREQFF
TRBJ1-1 14 TRBV4-2 CASSRALGGTEAFF
TRBJ2-1 15 TRBV5-1 CASSFSSGIRNEQFF
TRBJ2-7 16 TRBV4-3 CASSQDSTGKAYEQYF
TRBJ2-3 15 TRBV5-4 CASRSAGGPTDTQYF
TRBJ2-1 14 TRBV6-5 CASSYSTSQNEQFF
TRBJ1-2 16 TRBV6-6 CASSYSGAQGNYGYTF